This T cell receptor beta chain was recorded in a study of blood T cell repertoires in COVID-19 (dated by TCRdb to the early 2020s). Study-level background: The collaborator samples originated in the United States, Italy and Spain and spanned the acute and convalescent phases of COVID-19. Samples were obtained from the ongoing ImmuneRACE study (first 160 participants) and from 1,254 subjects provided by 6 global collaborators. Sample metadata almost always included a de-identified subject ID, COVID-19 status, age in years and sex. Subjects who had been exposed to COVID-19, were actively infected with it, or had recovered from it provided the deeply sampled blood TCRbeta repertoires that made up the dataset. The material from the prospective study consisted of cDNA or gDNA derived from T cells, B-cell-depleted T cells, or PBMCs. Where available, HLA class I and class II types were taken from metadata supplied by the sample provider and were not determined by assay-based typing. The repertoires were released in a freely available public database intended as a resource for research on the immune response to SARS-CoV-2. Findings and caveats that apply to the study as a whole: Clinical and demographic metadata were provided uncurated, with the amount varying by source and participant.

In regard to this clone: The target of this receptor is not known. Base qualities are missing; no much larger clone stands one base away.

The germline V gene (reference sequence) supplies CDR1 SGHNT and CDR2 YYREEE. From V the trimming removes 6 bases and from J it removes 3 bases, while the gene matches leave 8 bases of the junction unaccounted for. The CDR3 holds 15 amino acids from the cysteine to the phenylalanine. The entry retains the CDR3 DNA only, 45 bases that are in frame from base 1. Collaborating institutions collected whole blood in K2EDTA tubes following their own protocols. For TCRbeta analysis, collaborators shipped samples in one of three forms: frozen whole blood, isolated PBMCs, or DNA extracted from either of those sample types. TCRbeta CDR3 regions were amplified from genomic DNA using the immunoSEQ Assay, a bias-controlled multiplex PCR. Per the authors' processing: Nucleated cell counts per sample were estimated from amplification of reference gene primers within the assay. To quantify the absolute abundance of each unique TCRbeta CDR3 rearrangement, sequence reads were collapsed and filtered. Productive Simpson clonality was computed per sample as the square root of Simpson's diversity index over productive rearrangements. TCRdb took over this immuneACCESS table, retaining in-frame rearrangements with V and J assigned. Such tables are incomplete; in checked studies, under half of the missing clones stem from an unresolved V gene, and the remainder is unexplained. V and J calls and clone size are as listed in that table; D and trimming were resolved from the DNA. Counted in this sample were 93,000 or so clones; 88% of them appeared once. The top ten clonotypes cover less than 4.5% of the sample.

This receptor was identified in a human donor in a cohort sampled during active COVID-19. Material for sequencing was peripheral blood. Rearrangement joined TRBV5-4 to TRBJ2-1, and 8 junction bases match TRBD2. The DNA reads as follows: TGTGCCAGCACCAGAGGTACTAGCGGCTACAATGAGCAGTTCTTC. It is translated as CASTRGTSGYNEQFF.